The rows below give T cell receptor beta chains drawn from one sample of a study of cytomegalovirus exposure and HLA in healthy donors. The repertoire was sequenced with immunoSEQ multiplex PCR; TCRdb's copy has only in-frame clones and lacks some. The table lists hundreds of thousands of clones, about 72% of them singletons. The source material was PBMCs. These receptors were taken from a male donor in good health and CMV-seronegative. CDR3s include the opening cysteine and the closing phenylalanine or tryptophan. The D gene is left open where the match is weak. Not all rows give a size; the values are once, few, many and, for expanded clones, a class.

13 | . | . | TRBJ2-1 | TRBV6-4 | CASSDESHNEQFF | TGTGCCAGCAGTGACGAGAGCCACAATGAGCAGTTCTTC
15 | . | . | TRBJ1-5 | TRBV30 | CAWSVSGLGNQPQHF | TGTGCCTGGAGTGTCTCCGGGTTGGGCAATCAGCCCCAGCATTTT
11 | . | . | TRBJ2-1 | TRBV19 | CASSSSDEQFF | TGTGCCAGTAGTTCCTCCGATGAGCAGTTCTTC
18 | . | . | TRBJ1-4 | TRBV7-9 | CSSSFGSLRAATNEKLFF | TGTTCCAGCAGCTTTGGGAGCTTACGGGCTGCAACTAATGAAAAACTGTTTTTT
16 | . | TRBD1 | TRBJ2-1 | TRBV5-1 | CASSLTGAAPYNEQFF | TGCGCCAGCAGCTTGACAGGGGCGGCACCTTACAATGAGCAGTTCTTC
15 | . | TRBD2 | TRBJ2-4 | TRBV5-4 | CASSQPGRGGNIQYF | TGTGCCAGCAGCCAACCCGGGAGGGGCGGAAACATTCAGTACTTC
15 | . | . | TRBJ2-3 | TRBV9 | CASSVEGQGTDTQYF | TGTGCCAGCAGCGTAGAGGGGCAGGGCACAGATACGCAGTATTTT
17 | . | TRBD1 | TRBJ1-5 | TRBV6-1 | CASSENRGVYSNQPQHF | TGTGCCAGCAGTGAAAACAGGGGCGTGTATAGCAATCAGCCCCAGCATTTT
15 | . | . | TRBJ2-7 | TRBV2 | CASSVGSNRDYEQYF | TGTGCCAGCAGTGTTGGATCGAACCGGGACTACGAGCAGTACTTC
15 | . | TRBD1 | TRBJ2-7 | TRBV7-3 | CASSRGGTGSYEQYF | TGTGCCAGCAGCCGGGGTGGGACAGGGTCCTACGAGCAGTACTTC
17 | . | TRBD2 | TRBJ2-1 | TRBV5-1 | CASSLRTSGRAYNEQFF | TGCGCCAGCAGCTTAAGGACTAGCGGGAGGGCTTACAATGAGCAGTTCTTC
15 | . | TRBD1 | TRBJ1-2 | TRBV5-1 | CASSLATGQAYGYTF | TGCGCCAGCAGCTTGGCCACGGGACAGGCCTATGGCTACACCTTC
18 | . | TRBD2 | TRBJ2-3 | TRBV9 | CASSPAFLGGVNRDTQYF | TGTGCCAGCAGCCCGGCCTTCCTTGGGGGGGTCAACAGGGATACGCAGTATTTT
15 | . | TRBD1 | TRBJ2-5 | TRBV6-5 | CASSQTGAPRWTQYF | TGTGCCAGCAGCCAGACAGGGGCCCCGAGGTGGACCCAGTACTTC
14 | . | TRBD1 | TRBJ2-7 | TRBV7-9 | CASMDRVSPYEQYF | TGTGCCAGCATGGACAGGGTCTCTCCCTACGAGCAGTACTTC
14 | few | . | TRBJ2-7 | TRBV7-9 | CASSPSDRIHEQYF | TGTGCCAGCAGCCCCTCGGACAGAATTCACGAGCAGTACTTC
15 | few | . | TRBJ2-5 | TRBV7-9 | CASSLSSARQETQYF | TGTGCCAGCAGCTTAAGTAGCGCCAGGCAAGAGACCCAGTACTTC
17 | . | . | TRBJ2-7 | TRBV11-2 | CASSSPQGSTTSYEQYF | TGTGCCAGCAGCTCCCCCCAGGGATCAACTACATCCTACGAGCAGTACTTC
17 | once | . | TRBJ2-7 | TRBV18 | CASSPLDTGPSSYEQYF | TGTGCCAGCTCACCTCTTGACACAGGACCTTCCTCCTACGAGCAGTACTTC
14 | . | TRBD1 | TRBJ2-1 | TRBV19 | CATQRDRGRNEQFF | TGTGCCACCCAGAGGGACAGGGGGCGGAATGAGCAGTTCTTC
15 | . | TRBD1 | TRBJ1-1 | TRBV5-4 | CASSSAGTVNTEAFF | TGTGCCAGCAGCTCCGCCGGGACAGTTAACACTGAAGCTTTCTTT
13 | . | . | TRBJ2-3 | TRBV4-1 | CASSQVKPDTQYF | TGCGCCAGCAGCCAAGTTAAGCCAGATACGCAGTATTTT
14 | . | . | TRBJ2-7 | TRBV28 | CASSFGHLIYEQYF | TGTGCCAGCAGTTTTGGACACCTAATCTACGAGCAGTACTTC
17 | . | . | TRBJ2-7 | TRBV7-8 | CASSSYDHRTYSYEQYF | TGTGCCAGCAGCTCCTACGACCACCGGACTTACAGCTACGAGCAGTACTTC
17 | . | . | TRBJ1-2 | TRBV21-1 | CASSNTRTGIFCYGYTF | TGTGCCAGCAGCAATACGAGGACAGGGATTTTTTGCTATGGCTACACCTTC
20 | . | TRBD2 | TRBJ2-7 | TRBV10-3 | CAISETPGLAGGRSSYEQYF | TGTGCCATCAGTGAGACCCCCGGACTAGCGGGAGGGCGGAGCTCCTACGAGCAGTACTTC
13 | . | . | TRBJ1-5 | TRBV10-3 | CAINEGGNQPQHF | TGTGCCATCAACGAGGGGGGGAATCAGCCCCAGCATTTT